The present T cell receptor (beta chain) was sequenced within a study of blood T cell repertoires in COVID-19. Measured with immunoSEQ multiplex PCR; TCRdb has only the in-frame clones, and not every one. Of about 240,000 clones listed, 86% are singletons. What was sequenced was peripheral blood. The clonotype comes from an elderly man with acute or convalescent COVID-19.

The CDR3 sequence: CASSSFDRGEQYF. The DNA for the CDR3 is TGTGCCAGCAGCTCTTTCGACAGGGGCGAGCAGTACTTC. The chain joins TRBV5-6 to TRBJ2-7; 8 nucleotides line up with TRBD1. This CDR3 has 13 amino acids. Per the germline V gene, CDR1 is SGHDT and CDR2 is YYEEEE. Trimming removed 3 bases from V and 6 bases from J; junction bases left unmatched: 5.